Listed here are 20 T cell receptor beta chains from one sample, sequenced in a study of shared clonotypes between healthy human individuals. Profiling relied on immunoSEQ multiplex PCR, and the TCRdb table lists in-frame clones only, not all of them. The sample holds approximately 1,500,000 clones, 98% seen once. The material sequenced was naive CD4+ T cells sorted from blood. Regarding subset: CD45RA+ positively selected. These receptors were obtained from a man aged 25-45 years in good health.

In this sample, this clone turned up a few times. Other DNA sequences in this specimen translate into the identical CDR3. The gene calls are TRBV5-1 and TRBJ2-1; 13 positions agree with TRBD2. With 5 bases clipped from V and 0 bases from J, the junction kept 2 bases outside the gene matches. This CDR3 is 16 amino acids long. Per the germline V gene, CDR1 is SGHRS and CDR2 is YFSETQ. In DNA form, the CDR3 reads TGCGCCAGCAGTCGGACTAGCGGGAGCTCCTACAATGAGCAGTTCTTC. This codes for CASSRTSGSSYNEQFF.

The V call is TRBV27, the J call TRBJ1-5, with D perhaps TRBD1 (5 bases). V lost 7 bases to trimming and J lost 6 bases, with 25 bases between them. CDR1 is MNHEY and CDR2 is SMNVEV in the germline V gene (reference sequence). CDR3 size: 17 residues. The CDR3 nucleotides read TGTGCCAGCACCCCCCGGGGAGTTGGGGCTTTCGGTCAGCCCCAGCATTTT. Translated: CASTPRGVGAFGQPQHF.

Here the CDR3 reads CASSEPGQGGEKLFF. The CDR3 coding sequence is TGTGCCAGCAGTGAACCGGGACAGGGTGGGGAAAAACTGTTTTTT. The rearrangement links TRBV25-1 to TRBJ1-4, with TRBD1 identical over 9 bases. This CDR3 is 15 amino acids long. The trim removed 2 bases at V and 8 bases at J, leaving 6 bases unmatched. Germline V gives CDR1 MGHDK, CDR2 SYGVNS.

About this clone: This specimen includes other DNA sequences encoding the same CDR3. The rearrangement uses TRBV5-1 and TRBJ2-2, with D possibly being TRBD1 or TRBD2 (6 bases each). The CDR3 is 15 residues long. Germline loops: CDR1 SGHRS, CDR2 YFSETQ. The V gene lost 1 base and the J gene lost 2 bases, with 9 bases spanning the gap. For the CDR3, the DNA is TGCGCCAGCAGCTTGCAGGGGACTAACACCGGGGAGCTGTTTTTT. This codes for CASSLQGTNTGELFF.

CDR3 coding DNA: TGCGCCAGCAGCCCCTCGCCACAGGAGCGCACAGATACGCAGTATTTT. Translating it yields CASSPSPQERTDTQYF. The chain carries TRBV5-1 and TRBJ2-3, with D possibly being TRBD1 (5 bases). V lost 4 bases, J lost 1 base, and 16 bases lay in between. Germline CDR1 is SGHRS and CDR2 is YFSETQ. The CDR3 covers 16 residues.

This clone was picked up one time. Other DNA sequences in the sample encode the same CDR3. V gene TRBV5-1 combines with J gene TRBJ2-1, with D hard to call. CDR1 and CDR2 from the germline V gene are SGHRS and YFSETQ. Trimming took 0 bases from V and 4 from J, leaving 11 bases between them. The CDR3 has 15 residues. The CDR3 protein is CASSLDGTAYNEQFF. The DNA for the CDR3 is TGCGCCAGCAGCTTGGATGGTACGGCTTACAATGAGCAGTTCTTC.

The rearrangement uses TRBV6-1 and TRBJ2-7; 7 bases are a match to TRBD2. Germline CDR1 reads MNHNS; CDR2 reads SASEGT. The CDR3 is 15 residues long. Losses at the gene ends were 3 bases for V and 3 bases for J; bases not matched to a gene: 8. The CDR3 DNA sequence: TGTGCCAGCAGTGAGCCAGCGGGATTAAGCTACGAGCAGTACTTC. It encodes CASSEPAGLSYEQYF.

This rearrangement joins TRBV7-9 to TRBJ1-3; 7 bases are a match to TRBD1. Germline CDR1 SEHNR, CDR2 FQNEAQ (reference sequence). The length of the CDR3 is 16 residues. The trim removed 5 bases at V and 0 bases at J, leaving 7 bases unmatched. DNA for the CDR3: TGTGCCAGCAGCGGCCGACAGGGAGACTCTGGAAACACCATATATTTT. It translates to CASSGRQGDSGNTIYF.

This rearrangement joins TRBV5-1 to TRBJ2-7, with 7 bases identical to TRBD1. Trimming at V came to 1 base and at J to 6 bases, leaving 10 bases not matched to a gene. The CDR3 spans 15 residues. Per the germline V gene, CDR1 is SGHRS and CDR2 is YFSETQ. This chain's CDR3 is CASSLTPGTETEQYF. The CDR3 nucleotides are TGCGCCAGCAGCTTGACCCCCGGGACAGAAACCGAGCAGTACTTC.

The V call is TRBV28, the J call TRBJ1-5; tentative D call: TRBD1 (6 bases). This CDR3 is built from 18 residues. The V end lost 2 bases, the J end lost 6 bases, and 23 bases lay between the germline ends. Per the germline V gene, CDR1 is MDHEN and CDR2 is SYDVKM. CDR3 sequence: CASSLIMGGEGFGQPQHF. The CDR3 DNA sequence: TGTGCCAGCAGTTTAATAATGGGGGGCGAAGGTTTTGGTCAGCCCCAGCATTTT.

Comment on this clone: This same CDR3 is encoded by further DNA sequences in the sample. The chain recombines TRBV5-1 with TRBJ2-7, with 9 bases that match TRBD1. Germline lookup yields CDR1 SGHRS and CDR2 YFSETQ. The V gene end was trimmed by 0 bases and the J gene end by 1 base; junction bases not matched to a gene: 2. The CDR3 sequence is 15 residues long. The CDR3 DNA is TGCGCCAGCAGCTTGGGGGGGACAGGGTCCTACGAGCAGTACTTC. Amino acids: CASSLGGTGSYEQYF.

The chain links TRBV5-1 to TRBJ2-4; TRBD2 matches 10 bases. V gave up 3 bases and J gave up 2 bases; unmatched junction bases: 2. CDR1 and CDR2 from the germline V gene are SGHRS and YFSETQ. The length of the CDR3 is 15 residues. The CDR3 sequence: CASSSSGGSKNIQYF. The CDR3 nucleotides read TGCGCCAGCAGCTCTAGCGGGGGATCCAAAAACATTCAGTACTTC.

The chain combines TRBV6-4 with TRBJ2-1; 11 nucleotides line up with TRBD2. The CDR3 consists of 18 residues. Germline CDR1 MRHNA, CDR2 SNTAGT. The trim removed 0 bases at V and 5 bases at J, leaving 9 bases unmatched. CDR3 sequence: CASSDSPFLAGGHNEQFF. The CDR3 DNA follows: TGTGCCAGCAGTGACTCCCCCTTCCTAGCGGGAGGTCACAATGAGCAGTTCTTC.

J is TRBJ2-1 and V is TRBV6-4; possible D gene TRBD1, 6 bases. From germline, CDR1 is MRHNA and CDR2 SNTAGT. CDR3 length: 14 amino acids. With 7 bases removed from V and 0 bases from J, the gap between germline ends came to 10 bases. CDR3 nucleotide sequence: TGTGCCAGCAAAGCGGACAGCTCCTACAATGAGCAGTTCTTC. Translation: CASKADSSYNEQFF.

This chain uses TRBV9 with TRBJ1-1; a possible D gene is TRBD1 (6 bases). CDR1 is SGDLS and CDR2 is YYNGEE in the germline V gene. This CDR3 region has 14 residues. The V end lost 4 bases, the J end lost 0 bases, and 10 bases lay between the germline ends. CDR3 nucleotide sequence: TGTGCCAGCAGCCCTCAGGGGCTGAACACTGAAGCTTTCTTT. It translates to CASSPQGLNTEAFF.

The J gene is TRBJ2-7, the V gene TRBV7-2; no reliable D call. The CDR3 spans 14 residues. CDR1 is SGHTA, CDR2 FQGNSA, per germline. V was trimmed by 2 bases and J by 6 bases, leaving 14 bases between them. This CDR3 is CASSLSPTNTEQYF. CDR3 nucleotides: TGTGCCAGCAGCTTAAGTCCGACCAACACCGAGCAGTACTTC.

The chain uses TRBV4-2 and TRBJ2-7; TRBD2 might be the D (5 bases). The CDR3 loop spans 15 amino acids. Germline assignment: CDR1 LGHNA and CDR2 YNFKEQ. Trimming cost V 0 bases and J 2 bases, with 11 bases left between them. CDR3 sequence reads: CASSQEPAETYEQYF. The CDR3 nucleotides read TGTGCCAGCAGCCAAGAGCCAGCGGAAACCTACGAGCAGTACTTC.

Here the CDR3 reads CASSSNRASSTGELFF. In nucleotides, the CDR3 is TGTGCCAGCAGCTCGAACAGGGCGTCGAGCACCGGGGAGCTGTTTTTT. The chain uses TRBV7-9 and TRBJ2-2; D may be TRBD1 (6 bases). The V gene lost 4 bases and the J gene lost 4 bases, with 16 bases spanning the gap. Germline-derived CDR1 and CDR2 are SEHNR and FQNEAQ (reference sequence). The CDR3 extends over 16 amino acids.

The chain combines TRBV28 with TRBJ2-7, with D perhaps assigned TRBD1 or TRBD2 (5 bases each). The CDR3 is made up of 13 amino acids. The V end was cut by 11 bases, the J end by 2 bases, with 16 bases between. CDR1 and CDR2 from the germline V gene are MDHEN and SYDVKM. Here the CDR3 reads CALSRGFAYEQYF. DNA of the CDR3: TGTGCCTTAAGTCGGGGCTTCGCCTACGAGCAGTACTTC.

The chain combines TRBV18 with TRBJ1-3; 9 nucleotides line up with TRBD1. The germline V gene has CDR1 KGHSH and CDR2 LQKENI. This CDR3 contains 16 residues. V lost 4 bases and J lost 0; bases outside the gene matches: 4. CDR3 in amino acids: CASSLDRGNSGNTIYF. The CDR3 DNA sequence: TGTGCCAGCTCACTTGACAGGGGGAACTCTGGAAACACCATATATTTT.